The 25 T cell receptor beta chains presented below share a single source sample, sequenced in a study of blood T cell repertoires in COVID-19. TCRdb keeps only in-frame clones here, not all; method: immunoSEQ multiplex PCR. The repertoire has nearly 350,000 clones, 87% of them found once; the top ten carry more than 0.9%. Input material: PBMCs or T cells enriched from blood (not recorded which). The receptors were gathered from a woman aged 25-40 years who had recovered from COVID-19.

The chain joins TRBV13 to TRBJ2-3; TRBD1 matches 12 bases. The CDR3 totals 16 residues. V was pared by 3 bases and J by 3 bases, with 4 bases of the junction left unmatched. CDR1 is PRHDT, CDR2 FYEKMQ, per germline (reference sequence). CDR3 loop: CASSLGTGGRTDTQYF. CDR3 sequence (DNA): TGTGCCAGCAGCTTGGGGACAGGGGGCCGGACAGATACGCAGTATTTT.

V and J are TRBV6-1 and TRBJ2-1, with D possibly TRBD2 on 6 matching bases. The length of the CDR3 is 16 residues. Trimming left V 0 bases short and J 0 bases short, with 9 bases between. The germline V gene encodes CDR1 MNHNS and CDR2 SASEGT. The CDR3 DNA reads TGTGCCAGCAGTGAAGCATCGGGGGTCTCCTACAATGAGCAGTTCTTC. It is translated as CASSEASGVSYNEQFF.

The chain uses TRBV6-5 and TRBJ1-2; 9 bases agree with TRBD1. The germline CDR1 and CDR2 sequences are MNHEY and SVGAGI. Unmatched junction bases numbered 4, after V lost 0 bases and J lost 2 bases. CDR3 length: 16 amino acids. The CDR3, as DNA: TGTGCCAGCAGTTACTCGTCTACAGGGGGCAACTATGGCTACACCTTC. Its translation: CASSYSSTGGNYGYTF.

This chain links TRBV10-1 with TRBJ2-3, with no clear D. The germline V gene encodes CDR1 WNHNN and CDR2 SYGVQD (reference sequence). The CDR3 has 12 residues. Between the trimmed V and J ends, which lost 3 bases and 3 bases, there was a span of 4 bases. The CDR3 DNA reads TGCGCCAGCAGTGACCAAACAGATACGCAGTATTTT. Its protein is CASSDQTDTQYF.

The V call is TRBV11-3, the J call TRBJ1-2, with 8 bases identical to TRBD1. Germline CDR1 reads SGHNT; CDR2 reads YENEEA. There are 15 residues in the CDR3. The V segment lost 5 bases and the J segment 4 bases; nucleotides outside the gene matches: 9. CDR3 amino acids: CASSIAGGLIYGYTF. The CDR3 nucleotides read TGTGCCAGCAGCATAGCAGGGGGCTTAATCTATGGCTACACCTTC.

This chain connects TRBV2 to TRBJ1-5, with 10 bases fitting TRBD1. The germline gives CDR1 SNHLY, CDR2 FYNNEI. This CDR3 contains 14 residues. Trimming took 6 bases from V and 7 from J; bases not matched to a gene: 6. The CDR3 region has the DNA TGTGCCAGCAGGGGGACAGGGGAGCGGCAGCCCCAGCATTTT. Translating gives CASRGTGERQPQHF.

The chain couples TRBV27 to TRBJ1-2; D perhaps matches TRBD1 (5 bases). This CDR3 contains 13 residues. V was clipped by 3 bases and J by 5 bases, with 10 bases between them. Per germline, CDR1 MNHEY and CDR2 SMNVEV (reference sequence). The CDR3 DNA follows: TGTGCCAGCAGTTTTTCTGCAGGGTATGGCTACACCTTC. Amino acids: CASSFSAGYGYTF.

V gene TRBV29-1 combines with J gene TRBJ1-2; D possibly corresponds to TRBD1 (6 bases). There are 12 residues in the CDR3. V lost 6 bases and J lost 6, with 14 bases in between. Germline-derived CDR1 and CDR2 are SQVTM and ANQGSEA. In DNA form, the CDR3 reads TGCAGCGTCGTACAGGGAGGGGATGGCTACACCTTC. Its translation: CSVVQGGDGYTF.

This sequence joins TRBV4-1 and TRBJ2-7; no definite D call. Looked up from germline, CDR1 is MGHRA and CDR2 is YSYEKL. Trimming removed 0 bases from V and 7 bases from J, with 16 bases in between. CDR3 size: 15 residues. CDR3 DNA: TGCGCCAGCAGCCAAGATTTTGTCACCTCTAGAGAGCAGTACTTC. Its protein product is CASSQDFVTSREQYF.

This sequence joins TRBV15 and TRBJ1-5, with unresolved D. V was clipped by 2 bases and J by 0 bases, with 14 bases between them. This CDR3 comprises 17 residues. Looked up from germline, CDR1 is LNHNV and CDR2 is YYDKDF (reference sequence). This CDR3 is CATSRLFRASSNQPQHF. CDR3 DNA: TGTGCCACCAGCAGATTGTTCCGAGCCTCTAGCAATCAGCCCCAGCATTTT.

This clone was counted once. The chain's CDR3 is CASSARQGRYEQYF. The CDR3 region has the DNA TGTGCCAGCAGTGCGCGACAGGGCCGGTACGAGCAGTACTTC. The chain links TRBV28 to TRBJ2-7; 7 nucleotides match TRBD1. Germline V gene lookup returns CDR1 MDHEN and CDR2 SYDVKM. V lost 5 bases, J lost 4 bases, and 8 bases stayed unmatched. CDR3 length: 14 residues.

CDR3 DNA sequence: TGTGCCAGCAGACCCCGGGGCTCTGGGGCCAACGTCCTGACTTTC. Its protein is CASRPRGSGANVLTF. The chain carries TRBV2 and TRBJ2-6, with a tentative D call TRBD2 (5 bases). Looked up from germline, CDR1 is SNHLY and CDR2 is FYNNEI. V gave up 6 bases and J gave up 0 bases, with 9 bases separating them. The CDR3 sequence is 15 residues long.

DNA for the CDR3: TGTGCCAGTAGTATGCGGACAGGGAGAGATCAGCCCCAGCATTTT. Protein product: CASSMRTGRDQPQHF. The chain couples TRBV19 to TRBJ1-5, with 8 bases fitting TRBD1. The germline gives CDR1 LNHDA, CDR2 SQIVND (reference sequence). J was trimmed by 5 bases and V by 3 bases; bases with no gene match: 6. The CDR3 extends over 15 amino acids.

The CDR3 nucleotides read TGCGCCAGCAGCTGGGGGGACAGTGAAGCTTTCTTT. This encodes CASSWGDSEAFF. The gene calls are TRBV5-1 and TRBJ1-1; 7 nucleotides align to TRBD1. The CDR3 has 12 amino acids. Germline CDR1 reads SGHRS; CDR2 reads YFSETQ. With 3 bases clipped from V and 7 bases from J, the junction kept 3 bases outside the gene matches.

V gene TRBV7-9 combines with J gene TRBJ1-2, with D hard to call. V lost 5 bases and J 4 bases, leaving 8 bases between the germline ends. Germline V gene data show CDR1 as SEHNR and CDR2 as FQNEAQ (reference sequence). CDR3 length equals 12 residues. The CDR3 loop reads CASSLSSYGYTF. CDR3 nucleotides: TGTGCCAGCAGCCTCTCGTCCTATGGCTACACCTTC.

The chain carries TRBV2 and TRBJ2-3; 7 bases agree with TRBD1. V dropped 4 bases and J dropped 5; count of bases not matched to a gene: 6. This CDR3 spans 14 amino acids. Germline-derived CDR1 and CDR2 are SNHLY and FYNNEI. CDR3 sequence reads: CASSVGRGKDTQYF. The DNA for the CDR3 is TGTGCCAGCAGTGTGGGCAGGGGGAAAGATACGCAGTATTTT.

The chain recombines TRBV5-1 with TRBJ2-1; 8 nucleotides match TRBD2. The V segment lost 0 bases and the J segment 7 bases; nucleotides outside the gene matches: 6. CDR1 and CDR2 from the germline V gene are SGHRS and YFSETQ. There are 15 residues in the CDR3. Here the CDR3 DNA reads TGCGCCAGCAGCTTGGTCGGGGGGGCCGGGAATGAGCAGTTCTTC. Its translation is CASSLVGGAGNEQFF.

This clone appeared a single time. The chain uses TRBV4-1 and TRBJ2-3, with TRBD2 identical over 10 bases. In germline, CDR1 is MGHRA, CDR2 YSYEKL. CDR3 length equals 15 residues. With V trimmed by 1 base and J by 4 bases, 2 bases remained unmatched. CDR3 residues: CASSQGSGGADTQYF. CDR3 bases: TGCGCCAGCAGCCAAGGAAGCGGGGGGGCAGATACGCAGTATTTT.

V usage is TRBV5-1 and J usage is TRBJ2-1; 13 nucleotides align to TRBD2. In germline, CDR1 is SGHRS, CDR2 YFSETQ. J was trimmed by 8 bases and V by 5 bases; bases with no gene match: 7. CDR3 length: 15 amino acids. CDR3 region: CASRTLAGGPDEQFF. The CDR3 DNA reads TGCGCCAGCAGAACACTAGCGGGGGGGCCGGATGAGCAGTTCTTC.

CDR3 DNA sequence: TGTGCCAGCAGGCCTGGGACTAGCGGATACCAAGAGGCCCAGTACTTC. Translation gives CASRPGTSGYQEAQYF. This sequence joins TRBV21-1 and TRBJ2-5; the D call TRBD2 from the table was never checked on the DNA. TRBV21-1 is shown as a pseudogene. The CDR3 is made up of 16 amino acids.

The J gene is TRBJ2-5, the V gene TRBV27; 13 nucleotides align to TRBD2. The V segment lost 5 bases and the J segment 5 bases; nucleotides outside the gene matches: 8. The V gene's germline CDR1 is MNHEY and CDR2 SMNVEV (reference sequence). The CDR3 is 16 residues long. CDR3 loop: CASSKTSGGSRETQYF. The CDR3 nucleotides are TGTGCCAGCAGTAAGACTAGCGGGGGGTCTCGCGAGACCCAGTACTTC.

The chain carries TRBV6-2 or TRBV6-3 and TRBJ2-5; D ambiguous. The CDR3 has 16 residues. V lost 2 bases, J lost 5 bases, and 18 bases lay in between. The germline V gene encodes CDR1 MNHEY and CDR2 SVGEGT. In nucleotides, the CDR3 is TGTGCCAGCAGTTACCCCCGAGGAACGCTCCTGGAGACCCAGTACTTC. Translating gives CASSYPRGTLLETQYF.

The V gene is TRBV7-8, the J gene TRBJ1-4, with D perhaps TRBD1 (6 bases). Germline V gene lookup returns CDR1 SGHVS and CDR2 FQNEAQ. V was clipped by 5 bases and J by 0 bases, with 10 bases between them. The CDR3 runs to 15 residues. This chain's CDR3 is CASSLGHTTNEKLFF. The CDR3 DNA is TGTGCCAGCAGCCTGGGACACACAACTAATGAAAAACTGTTTTTT.

This rearrangement joins TRBV11-2 to TRBJ1-3; D remains unclear. The CDR3 has 17 amino acids. Looked up from germline, CDR1 is SGHAT and CDR2 is FQNNGV. V lost 5 bases, J lost 0 bases, and 17 bases lay in between. The CDR3 region is CASSPLRQIGSGNTIYF. CDR3 coding DNA: TGTGCCAGCAGCCCATTACGACAAATCGGCTCTGGAAACACCATATATTTT.

This clone was observed a single time. V and J are TRBV5-8 and TRBJ1-1; 7 positions agree with TRBD1. J was trimmed by 5 bases and V by 4 bases; bases with no gene match: 8. This CDR3 region has 14 residues. Germline CDR1 reads SGHTS; CDR2 reads YDEGEE. This CDR3 is CASSRQGLGTEAFF. The CDR3 nucleotides are TGTGCCAGCAGCCGACAGGGTCTGGGTACTGAAGCTTTCTTT.